Presented here are 14 T cell receptor beta chains from one specimen sequenced in a study of spatial heterogeneity in lung cancer. TCRdb re-derived calls from the 5' RACE reads in MiXCR, one entry per CDR3 protein. The sample includes 3,000 to 4,500 distinct CDR3 sequences, roughly 7.6% of them seen just once. The time point denotes: sample taken at primary tumor resection. Unsorted samples of tumor, nontumor lung or frozen PBMC had their whole RNA sequenced. The sequencing used normal lung tissue next to the tumor, collected at surgery. The origin of the receptors is a male donor with early-stage non-small cell lung cancer.

This clonotype is categorized as medium-sized (0.01 to 0.1%). The chain combines TRBV5-1 with TRBJ1-2; TRBD1 agrees at 12 bases. Germline lookup yields CDR1 SGHRS and CDR2 YFSETQ. Losses at the gene ends were 4 bases for V and 8 bases for J; bases not matched to a gene: 6. The CDR3 contains 14 residues. The CDR3, as DNA: TGCGCCAGCAGCCCCGGGACAGGGGGCCTCGGCTACACCTTC. The encoded protein is CASSPGTGGLGYTF. The full variable domain, completed using reference TRBV5-1 and TRBJ1-2, is KAGVTQTPRYLIKTRGQQVTLSCSPISGHRSVSWYQQTPGQGLQFLFEYFSETQRNKGNFPGRFSGRQFSNSRSEMNVSTLELGDSALYLCASSPGTGGLGYTFGSGTRLTVV.

This clonotype was counted a few times. The J gene is TRBJ2-5, the V gene TRBV14, with D possibly TRBD2 on 5 matching bases. Germline assignment: CDR1 SGHDN and CDR2 FVKESK. Trimming pared 4 bases from V and 2 bases from J, leaving 8 bases between. The CDR3 loop spans 13 amino acids. CDR3 in DNA: TGTGCCAGCAGCCGGACTCGACAAGAGACCCAGTACTTC. Protein: CASSRTRQETQYF.

This clonotype was counted at least ten times. The chain recombines TRBV7-8 with TRBJ1-4; 11 bases are a match to TRBD1. With 7 bases clipped from V and 8 bases from J, the junction kept 12 bases outside the gene matches. CDR3 length: 16 residues. From germline, CDR1 is SGHVS and CDR2 FQNEAQ. The CDR3 sequence: CASTSGTGGGREKLFF. Written as DNA, the CDR3 is TGTGCCAGCACCTCCGGGACAGGGGGTGGAAGAGAAAAACTGTTTTTT.

This clonotype rates as medium-sized (0.01 to 0.1%). This sequence joins TRBV27 and TRBJ2-3, with TRBD1 identical over 7 bases. The V and J ends lost 4 bases and 0 bases, in that order; junction bases with no gene match: 4. Germline V gives CDR1 MNHEY, CDR2 SMNVEV (reference sequence). This CDR3 region has 15 residues. CDR3 residues: CASSWGQWSTDTQYF. Written as DNA, the CDR3 is TGTGCCAGCAGTTGGGGACAGTGGAGCACAGATACGCAGTATTTT.

This clonotype was detected only a few times. The chain carries TRBV18 and TRBJ1-5, with D possibly matching TRBD1 (6 bases). Germline-derived CDR1 and CDR2 are KGHSH and LQKENI. The CDR3 is made up of 13 amino acids. V was shortened by 3 bases and J by 6 bases, with 9 bases between the two germline ends. CDR3 DNA sequence: TGTGCCAGCTCACCCAAACAGGGTCAGCCCCAGCATTTT. Translated, it gives CASSPKQGQPQHF.

This clonotype is medium-sized within its sample. The J gene is TRBJ2-3, the V gene TRBV7-3; 7 nucleotides match TRBD2. The CDR3 spans 15 residues. Germline CDR1 is SGHTA and CDR2 is FQGTGA. The V segment lost 1 base and the J segment 5 bases; nucleotides outside the gene matches: 6. CDR3 region: CASSLSGGSGDTQYF. The CDR3, as DNA: TGTGCCAGCAGCTTAAGCGGGGGATCGGGAGATACGCAGTATTTT.

This clonotype was picked up many times. The chain uses TRBV27 and TRBJ2-5; either TRBD1 or TRBD2 may supply D (5 bases each). The V gene lost 2 bases and the J gene lost 5 bases, with 15 bases spanning the gap. This CDR3 contains 15 residues. Germline values: CDR1 MNHEY, CDR2 SMNVEV (reference sequence). CDR3 loop: CASSLKSGSLETQYF. In DNA form, the CDR3 reads TGTGCCAGCAGTTTAAAGTCAGGGAGTCTGGAGACCCAGTACTTC.

The gene calls are TRBV27 and TRBJ2-7; D uncertain. Per germline, CDR1 MNHEY and CDR2 SMNVEV (reference sequence). The CDR3 is made up of 15 amino acids. V lost 0 bases and J lost 3, with 12 bases in between. The CDR3 here is CASSLSARFLYEQYV. The CDR3 DNA sequence: TGTGCCAGCAGTTTATCGGCCAGGTTCCTCTACGAGCAGTACGTC.

In its sample, this clonotype is medium-sized (0.01 to 0.1%). V gene TRBV24-1 combines with J gene TRBJ2-3; TRBD1 is a possible D gene (6 bases). The CDR3 has 13 residues. Germline loops: CDR1 KGHDR, CDR2 SFDVKD. Trimming shortened V by 7 bases and J by 2 bases, and 9 bases separated the two germline ends. Here the CDR3 reads CATRGADTDTQYF. For the CDR3, the DNA is TGTGCCACCAGGGGGGCAGACACAGATACGCAGTATTTT.

This clonotype was seen at least ten times. The chain joins TRBV29-1 to TRBJ2-1; weak D call: TRBD2 (5 bases). Germline-derived CDR1 and CDR2 are SQVTM and ANQGSEA. The CDR3 has 13 amino acids. This CDR3 reads CSTGELSYNEQFF. The CDR3 nucleotides are TGCAGTACCGGGGAACTCTCCTACAATGAGCAGTTCTTC.

The chain links TRBV20-1 to TRBJ1-5, with 7 bases that match TRBD1. The CDR3 has 13 amino acids. V was pared by 3 bases and J by 5 bases, with 4 bases of the junction left unmatched. Germline lookup yields CDR1 DFQATT and CDR2 SNEGSKA (reference sequence). For the CDR3, the DNA is TGCAGTGCTAGCCCCACAGGGGATCAGCCCCAGCATTTT. It yields the protein CSASPTGDQPQHF.

This clonotype is termed medium-sized. The chain recombines TRBV19 with TRBJ2-5; TRBD1 or TRBD2 may be the D gene (5 bases each). Germline V lookup: CDR1 LNHDA, CDR2 SQIVND (reference sequence). This CDR3 has 15 amino acids. The V end was cut by 7 bases, the J end by 1 base, with 16 bases between. CDR3 bases: TGTGCCAGTAACCGCAGGGACGCAGGCCAAGAGACCCAGTACTTC. Translated: CASNRRDAGQETQYF.

This clonotype was observed a handful of times. This chain links TRBV9 with TRBJ2-2, with 7 bases aligning to TRBD1. Germline lookup yields CDR1 SGDLS and CDR2 YYNGEE. The CDR3 is 16 amino acids. Losses at the gene ends were 4 bases for V and 1 base for J; bases not matched to a gene: 7. The CDR3 DNA is TGTGCCAGCAGCTGGGAGCGGACAGGGAACACCGGGGAGCTGTTTTTT. Its protein product is CASSWERTGNTGELFF.

By sample fraction, this clonotype is medium-sized (0.01 to 0.1%). V usage is TRBV2 and J usage is TRBJ1-1, with a possible D match to TRBD1 (5 bases). Between the trimmed V and J ends, which lost 2 bases and 5 bases, there was a span of 12 bases. Germline CDR1 reads SNHLY; CDR2 reads FYNNEI. The CDR3 is 14 residues long. CDR3 in DNA: TGTGCCAGCAGTGAATTTGAGGGGAGGACTGAAGCTTTCTTT. Translating gives CASSEFEGRTEAFF. The whole variable domain, filled in from reference TRBV2 and TRBJ1-1, reads EPEVTQTPSHQVTQMGQEVILRCVPISNHLYFYWYRQILGQKVEFLVSFYNNEISEKSEIFDDQFSVERPDGSNFTLKIRSTKLEDSAMYFCASSEFEGRTEAFFGQGTRLTVV.